What follows are 27 T cell receptor beta chains derived from one specimen sequenced in a study of blood T cell repertoires in COVID-19. Sequencing used immunoSEQ multiplex PCR; TCRdb keeps in-frame clones, though not all of them. The profile covers under 130,000 clones, with about three quarters appearing a single time and 15% to 20% taken by the ten largest. Sequenced: peripheral blood. These receptors came from an older woman with acute or convalescent COVID-19.

This chain links TRBV11-2 with TRBJ1-5; D uncertain. This CDR3 is 14 amino acids long. Between the trimmed V and J ends, which lost 5 bases and 6 bases, there was a span of 14 bases. Germline V gene data show CDR1 as SGHAT and CDR2 as FQNNGV. The CDR3 region is CASSPNTMGQPQHF. CDR3 nucleotides: TGTGCCAGCAGCCCCAACACTATGGGTCAGCCCCAGCATTTT.

V and J are TRBV7-2 and TRBJ1-4; D is unresolved. The germline V gene has CDR1 SGHTA and CDR2 FQGNSA. The V end was cut by 3 bases, the J end by 8 bases, with 13 bases between. This CDR3 comprises 14 residues. DNA for the CDR3: TGTGCCAGCAGCTTCAACGCTGGAGCGGAAAAACTGTTTTTT. Translating it yields CASSFNAGAEKLFF.

The V gene is TRBV3-1 (or the pseudogene TRBV3-2), the J gene TRBJ1-5, with D unclear. Germline CDR1 LGHDT, CDR2 YNNKEL (reference sequence). Trimming took 2 bases from V and 7 from J, leaving 12 bases between them. The CDR3 sequence is 14 residues long. CDR3 loop: CASSQRGEMQPQHF. The CDR3 DNA follows: TGTGCCAGCAGCCAACGGGGTGAAATGCAGCCCCAGCATTTT.

This chain joins TRBV19 and TRBJ1-5; D is unresolved. Germline V gives CDR1 LNHDA, CDR2 SQIVND (reference sequence). This CDR3 contains 14 residues. The ends were cut back, 2 bases at V and 0 bases at J, with 5 bases in the middle. CDR3 amino acids: CASSIIDSNQPQHF. In DNA form, the CDR3 reads TGTGCCAGTAGTATAATAGATAGCAATCAGCCCCAGCATTTT. The complete variable domain, with remaining parts taken from reference TRBV19 and TRBJ1-5, reads DGGITQSPKYLFRKEGQNVTLSCEQNLNHDAMYWYRQDPGQGLRLIYYSQIVNDFQKGDIAEGYSVSREKKESFPLTVTSAQKNPTAFYLCASSIIDSNQPQHFGDGTRLSIL.

The chain joins TRBV6-2 or TRBV6-3 to TRBJ2-2, with 7 bases identical to TRBD1. The CDR3 contains 16 residues. Per the germline V gene, CDR1 is MNHEY and CDR2 is SVGEGT. Trimming took 2 bases from V and 4 from J; bases not matched to a gene: 7. The CDR3 DNA is TGTGCCAGCAGTTACACCGCCAAGGGGGCCACCGGGGAGCTGTTTTTT. Protein: CASSYTAKGATGELFF.

The chain joins TRBV6-1 to TRBJ2-1; 9 nucleotides line up with TRBD1. The CDR3 runs 15 residues. J was trimmed by 3 bases and V by 3 bases; bases with no gene match: 3. The germline V gene has CDR1 MNHNS and CDR2 SASEGT. CDR3 nucleotide sequence: TGTGCCAGCAGTGATGGACAGGGGATCTACAATGAGCAGTTCTTC. Its protein product is CASSDGQGIYNEQFF.

In the case of this clone: Its ends do not fully match the called genes, so a read error is possible. The chain employs TRBV5-5 and TRBJ2-7, with 10 positions matching TRBD1. Looked up from germline, CDR1 is SGHKS and CDR2 is YYEKEE (reference sequence). This CDR3 spans 12 amino acids. CDR3 loop: CASSSQGTGVFF. CDR3 DNA sequence: TGTGCCAGCAGCTCACAGGGGACAGGGGTTTTCTTC. Full variable domain (missing parts from reference TRBV5-5 and TRBJ2-7): DAGVTQSPTHLIKTRGQQVTLRCSPISGHKSVSWYQQVLGQGPQFIFQYYEKEERGRGNFPDRFSARQFPNYSSELNVNALLLGDSALYLCASSSQGTGVFFGPGTRLTVT.

The chain combines TRBV9 with TRBJ2-3; 9 bases match TRBD2. Trimming at V came to 3 bases and at J to 3 bases, leaving 8 bases not matched to a gene. CDR3 size: 16 residues. Per germline, CDR1 SGDLS and CDR2 YYNGEE. Written as DNA, the CDR3 is TGTGCCAGCAGCGAATTAGCGGGGGCCCAAACAGATACGCAGTATTTT. It specifies CASSELAGAQTDTQYF.

This chain links TRBV5-1 with TRBJ1-1, with D maybe TRBD1 (6 bases). Germline-derived CDR1 and CDR2 are SGHRS and YFSETQ. The CDR3 loop spans 14 amino acids. The V and J ends lost 0 bases and 5 bases respectively, with 11 bases between them. The CDR3 bases are TGCGCCAGCAGCTTGGGAACCGGGACAACTGAAGCTTTCTTT. Amino acid sequence: CASSLGTGTTEAFF.

V is TRBV5-1 and J is TRBJ2-1, with 8 positions matching TRBD2. V was pared by 0 bases and J by 8 bases, with 7 bases of the junction left unmatched. Germline V gene lookup returns CDR1 SGHRS and CDR2 YFSETQ. The CDR3 runs to 15 residues. The CDR3 region is CASSLELADKDEQFF. CDR3 in DNA: TGCGCCAGCAGCTTGGAACTAGCGGATAAAGATGAGCAGTTCTTC.

The chain couples TRBV5-8 to TRBJ2-6, with D possibly matching TRBD2 (5 bases). The CDR3 is 17 residues long. CDR1 is SGHTS, CDR2 YDEGEE, per germline. V was trimmed by 0 bases and J by 0 bases, leaving 10 bases between them. This chain's CDR3 is CASSLDVGDSGANVLTF. The CDR3 DNA follows: TGTGCCAGCAGCTTGGACGTCGGGGACTCTGGGGCCAACGTCCTGACTTTC.

The chain carries TRBV18 and TRBJ1-4; the D gene is possibly TRBD1 (6 bases). The CDR3 is 14 residues long. Germline CDR1 reads KGHSH; CDR2 reads LQKENI. The V gene lost 0 bases and the J gene lost 8 bases, with 10 bases spanning the gap. CDR3 DNA: TGTGCCAGCTCACCACCACAGGGAGTCGAAAAACTGTTTTTT. As protein: CASSPPQGVEKLFF.

This clone was seen only a few times. The V gene is TRBV9, the J gene TRBJ2-6; D is ambiguous. The germline V gene encodes CDR1 SGDLS and CDR2 YYNGEE. This CDR3 contains 16 residues. The ends were cut back, 3 bases at V and 2 bases at J, with 12 bases in the middle. Written as DNA, the CDR3 is TGTGCCAGCAGCGAGCCTTTAGCTACTGGGGCCAACGTCCTGACTTTC. This translates into CASSEPLATGANVLTF.

The rearrangement links TRBV4-2 to TRBJ1-2, with D hard to call. CDR1 is LGHNA, CDR2 YNFKEQ, per germline. Trimming stripped 0 bases from V and 2 bases from J, with 13 bases between. The CDR3 spans 16 residues. The CDR3 bases are TGTGCCAGCAGCCAAGATGCGAGGCAAAGGAACTATGGCTACACCTTC. Residues: CASSQDARQRNYGYTF.

The rearrangement joins TRBV10-3 to TRBJ2-7; D is possibly TRBD2 (7 bases). Germline values: CDR1 ENHRY, CDR2 SYGVKD. V lost 4 bases and J lost 5, with 21 bases in between. The CDR3 runs 16 residues. This CDR3 reads CAISGPGEGPGDEQYF. For the CDR3, the DNA is TGTGCCATCAGTGGCCCAGGGGAGGGGCCCGGCGACGAGCAGTACTTC.

This chain connects TRBV6-5 to TRBJ1-5; unclear D gene. Looked up from germline, CDR1 is MNHEY and CDR2 is SVGAGI. The CDR3 spans 16 residues. Between the trimmed V and J ends, which lost 0 bases and 0 bases, there was a span of 9 bases. This CDR3 is CASSYSGTHSNQPQHF. As DNA, the CDR3 is TGTGCCAGCAGTTACTCGGGCACTCATAGCAATCAGCCCCAGCATTTT.

The genes are TRBV20-1 and TRBJ1-1, with no clear D. V lost 0 bases to trimming and J lost 7 bases, with 6 bases between them. Germline CDR1 is DFQATT and CDR2 is SNEGSKA (reference sequence). The CDR3 sequence is 11 residues long. CDR3 DNA sequence: TGCAGTGCTAGAGAACTACATGAAGCTTTCTTT. Amino acid sequence: CSARELHEAFF.

The chain links TRBV12-3 or TRBV12-4 to TRBJ1-1, with 8 bases fitting TRBD1. This CDR3 has 13 residues. The V gene end was trimmed by 5 bases and the J gene end by 5 bases; junction bases not matched to a gene: 4. The CDR3 bases are TGTGCCAGCAGTGCAGGGGGCGGGACTGAAGCTTTCTTT. As protein: CASSAGGGTEAFF.

This clone was picked up a small number of times. V is TRBV5-5 and J is TRBJ1-2; TRBD1 aligns across 9 bases. Germline assignment: CDR1 SGHKS and CDR2 YYEKEE (reference sequence). V gave up 0 bases and J gave up 4 bases; unmatched junction bases: 4. The CDR3 has 15 amino acids. As DNA, the CDR3 is TGTGCCAGCAGCTTGGCCCCGGGACAGGGCTATGGCTACACCTTC. It encodes CASSLAPGQGYGYTF.

This clone occurred many times. V is TRBV21-1 and J is TRBJ1-2; the table calls TRBD1, which could not be checked here. TRBV21-1 is designated a pseudogene. This CDR3 has 15 amino acids. CDR3 region: CASSKDRGRSYGYTF. CDR3 coding DNA: TGTGCCAGCAGCAAAGACAGGGGGCGATCATATGGCTACACCTTC.

With respect to this clone: This sample also contains other DNA sequences that code for the same CDR3. The rearrangement uses TRBV18 and TRBJ2-5, with D perhaps TRBD1 (6 bases). Trimming took off 2 bases at V and 5 bases at J, with 12 bases between the two ends. This CDR3 spans 14 amino acids. The germline V gene has CDR1 KGHSH and CDR2 LQKENI. The CDR3 protein is CASSPSGQGETQYF. The CDR3, as DNA: TGTGCCAGCTCACCATCCGGGCAGGGGGAGACCCAGTACTTC.

V usage is TRBV11-2 and J usage is TRBJ1-4, with a tentative D call TRBD1 (5 bases). CDR1 and CDR2 (germline): SGHAT, FQNNGV. The CDR3 length is 15 residues. V lost 0 bases to trimming and J lost 7 bases, with 12 bases between them. As DNA, the CDR3 is TGTGCCAGCAGCTTAGATAGTACGGGGGGTGAAAAACTGTTTTTT. Protein product: CASSLDSTGGEKLFF.

The chain links TRBV6-5 to TRBJ2-5; the match to TRBD2 covers 12 bases. The V gene's germline CDR1 is MNHEY and CDR2 SVGAGI. The CDR3 has 14 amino acids. V dropped 7 bases and J dropped 4; count of bases not matched to a gene: 4. The CDR3 protein is CASTASGGVETQYF. In DNA, the CDR3 is TGTGCCAGCACGGCTAGCGGGGGGGTAGAGACCCAGTACTTC.

The chain recombines TRBV21-1 with TRBJ2-1; TRBD2, as called in the table, went unchecked against the DNA. TRBV21-1 is a listed pseudogene. This CDR3 region has 19 residues. CDR3 sequence (DNA): TGTGCCAGCAGCAAAGCGGGTTCCAGCGGAGCGGGAGAAAACAATGAGCAGTTCTTC. It specifies CASSKAGSSGAGENNEQFF.

This clone showed up just once. The J gene is TRBJ2-3, the V gene TRBV30, with a tentative D call TRBD2 (5 bases). The CDR3 length is 13 residues. Germline CDR1 is GTSNPN and CDR2 is SVGIG (reference sequence). Trimming took off 2 bases at V and 4 bases at J, with 10 bases between the two ends. DNA of the CDR3: TGTGCCTGGAGTCAGAGCGGTGCAGATACGCAGTATTTT. Protein sequence: CAWSQSGADTQYF.

The chain couples TRBV5-1 to TRBJ1-6; 7 bases align to TRBD1. This CDR3 comprises 15 residues. The junction had 4 bases not matched to a gene; V was cut back by 2 bases and J by 5 bases. Germline-derived CDR1 and CDR2 are SGHRS and YFSETQ. The CDR3 region has the DNA TGCGCCAGCAGCTTTGCGACAGGGAATAATTCACCCCTCCACTTT. Protein: CASSFATGNNSPLHF.

The V call is TRBV2, the J call TRBJ2-1; TRBD2 might be the D (5 bases). The CDR3 runs to 12 residues. Trimming removed 7 bases at V and 4 bases at J, with 8 bases between. Germline CDR1 SNHLY, CDR2 FYNNEI. The CDR3 reads CASNRGYNEQFF. As DNA, the CDR3 is TGTGCCAGCAACCGGGGATACAATGAGCAGTTCTTC.